A selection of T cell receptor beta chains follows, all from one sample in a study of T-cell reconstitution after alpha-beta-depleted transplantation in children. TCRdb passed the PCR reads through MiXCR, listing each CDR3 protein once. The sample has fewer than 200,000 distinct CDR3 sequences, more than 6.5% seen once. The input for sequencing was PBMCs from the stem cell graft donor, taken from the stem cell graft. These TCRs come from a human donor who donated a stem cell graft to a child with Wiskott-Aldrich syndrome. Both conserved end residues are part of each CDR3. The D gene is left open where the match is weak. The size of a clone is reported for some rows only, either as once, few or many, or as a class for expanded clones.

v_gene	d_gene	j_gene	abundance	CDR3aa	CDR3nt
TRBV10-3	TRBD1	TRBJ1-1	many	CAISESGGTEAFF	TGTGCCATCAGTGAATCAGGGGGCACTGAAGCTTTCTTT
TRBV11-2	TRBD1	TRBJ1-3	many	CASSLLAHRQGSSGNTIYF	TGTGCCAGCAGCTTACTTGCCCATCGACAGGGTAGCTCTGGAAACACCATATATTTT
TRBV10-3	-	TRBJ1-5	many	CAMSGDLNQPQHF	TGTGCCATGTCAGGGGACCTGAATCAGCCCCAGCATTTT
TRBV15	-	TRBJ1-1	many	CATSRDLGGNTEAFF	TGTGCCACCAGCAGAGATCTGGGGGGAAACACTGAAGCTTTCTTT
TRBV3-1	TRBD2	TRBJ2-5	many	CASSRGSVKTQYF	TGTGCCAGCAGCCGCGGGAGCGTGAAGACCCAGTACTTC
TRBV7-9	-	TRBJ2-1	many	CASSPWSVTDNEQFF	TGTGCCAGCAGCCCCTGGTCGGTGACGGACAATGAGCAGTTCTTC
TRBV29-1	-	TRBJ2-6	many	CSVEDHNSGANVLTF	TGCAGCGTTGAAGATCACAACTCTGGGGCCAACGTCCTGACTTTC
TRBV7-6	-	TRBJ2-1	many	CASSLDRGALNNEQFF	TGTGCCAGCAGCTTAGATAGGGGGGCTCTTAACAATGAGCAGTTCTTC
TRBV20-1	-	TRBJ2-2	many	CSARGLGNTGELFF	TGCAGTGCTAGAGGACTAGGGAACACCGGGGAGCTGTTTTTT
TRBV5-1	TRBD2	TRBJ2-7	few	CASKLADGSYEQYF	TGCGCCAGCAAACTAGCGGACGGTTCCTACGAGCAGTACTTC
TRBV5-6	-	TRBJ2-7	many	CASSLRGHGYEQYF	TGTGCCAGCAGCTTGAGGGGACATGGATACGAGCAGTACTTC
TRBV20-1	-	TRBJ2-3	many	CSARGTIRTDTQYF	TGCAGTGCTAGAGGGACTATTCGCACAGATACGCAGTATTTT
TRBV7-9	TRBD2	TRBJ2-1	-	CASSLSPGTSVPGEQFF	TGTGCCAGCAGCTTAAGCCCCGGGACTAGCGTCCCGGGAGAGCAGTTCTTC
TRBV3-1	-	TRBJ2-7	few	CASSQGQLTYEQYF	TGTGCCAGCAGCCAAGGACAGTTGACCTACGAGCAGTACTTC
TRBV6-1	TRBD2	TRBJ2-3	many	CASSTLAASTDTQYF	TGTGCCAGCAGTACACTAGCGGCTAGCACAGATACGCAGTATTTT
TRBV6-5	-	TRBJ1-4	-	CASSSGSTNEKLFF	TGTGCCAGCAGTTCGGGGTCGACTAATGAAAAACTGTTTTTT
TRBV3-1	-	TRBJ2-3	many	CASSQVGTASTDTQYF	TGTGCCAGCAGCCAAGTCGGGACTGCTAGCACAGATACGCAGTATTTT
TRBV10-1	-	TRBJ2-7	many	CASSELGGEQYF	TGCGCCAGCAGTGAGTTGGGGGGCGAGCAGTACTTC
TRBV19	-	TRBJ1-2	-	CASRSAGSDYGYTF	TGTGCCAGTAGATCCGCAGGGTCGGACTATGGCTACACCTTC
TRBV5-1	-	TRBJ2-5	many	CASSLGGLKTGETQYF	TGCGCCAGCAGCTTGGGGGGACTCAAGACGGGAGAGACCCAGTACTTC
TRBV2	-	TRBJ2-5	many	CASSADRYQETQYF	TGTGCCAGCTCCGCCGACAGGTACCAAGAGACCCAGTACTTC
TRBV6-1	-	TRBJ2-7	-	CASSEGVGGGEQYF	TGTGCCAGCAGTGAAGGTGTCGGTGGGGGCGAGCAGTACTTC
TRBV5-6	TRBD1	TRBJ1-1	-	CASSFSGGVEAFF	TGTGCCAGCAGCTTTTCAGGGGGCGTTGAAGCTTTCTTT
TRBV27	TRBD1	TRBJ2-2	-	CASSEPGQGTGELFF	TGTGCCAGCAGTGAACCGGGACAGGGAACCGGGGAGCTGTTTTTT
TRBV25-1	-	TRBJ1-2	many	CASSEFEERDYGYTF	TGTGCCAGCAGTGAATTTGAAGAGAGGGACTATGGCTACACCTTC
TRBV12-3/TRBV12-4	-	TRBJ1-6	many	CASSLRGTYNSPLHF	TGTGCCAGCAGTTTAAGGGGCACGTATAATTCACCCCTCCACTTT
TRBV29-1	-	TRBJ2-5	many	CSVVVGGRGQETQYF	TGCAGCGTTGTAGTCGGGGGACGAGGGCAAGAGACCCAGTACTTC
TRBV12-3/TRBV12-4	-	TRBJ1-2	many	CASSFDRNYGYTF	TGTGCCAGCAGTTTCGACAGAAACTATGGCTACACCTTC
TRBV7-2	-	TRBJ2-7	-	CASSSQGGPYEQYF	TGTGCCAGCAGCTCCCAAGGAGGGCCGTACGAGCAGTACTTC
TRBV7-8	-	TRBJ2-2	many	CASSLAWGNTGELFF	TGTGCCAGCAGCTTAGCCTGGGGGAACACCGGGGAGCTGTTTTTT
TRBV5-1	TRBD2	TRBJ2-1	many	CASSLIAGEYNEQFF	TGCGCCAGCAGCTTAATAGCGGGAGAGTACAATGAGCAGTTCTTC
TRBV6-5	TRBD1	TRBJ1-5	many	CASGDSYQPQHF	TGTGCCAGCGGGGACAGCTATCAGCCCCAGCATTTT
TRBV7-9	TRBD1	TRBJ2-2	many	CASSLSGTGPFGELFF	TGTGCCAGCAGCTTATCCGGGACAGGTCCTTTCGGGGAGCTGTTTTTT
TRBV20-1	-	TRBJ1-2	-	CSAAGLSYTF	TGCAGTGCTGCCGGGTTAAGCTACACCTTC
TRBV7-8	TRBD2	TRBJ2-7	many	CASSWGLAGYEQYF	TGTGCCAGCAGCTGGGGACTAGCGGGCTACGAGCAGTACTTC
TRBV11-3	-	TRBJ2-7	-	CASSLGELSYEQYF	TGTGCCAGCAGCTTAGGGGAACTCTCCTACGAGCAGTACTTC
TRBV7-2	-	TRBJ2-1	many	CASSQGTEQFF	TGTGCCAGCAGCCAAGGGACTGAGCAGTTCTTC
TRBV18	TRBD1	TRBJ2-7	many	CASSSRTGASYEQYF	TGTGCCAGCTCATCTAGGACAGGGGCCTCCTACGAGCAGTACTTC
TRBV7-9	-	TRBJ2-2	many	CASSLGMGQNTGELFF	TGTGCCAGCAGCTTGGGGATGGGACAGAACACCGGGGAGCTGTTTTTT
TRBV7-9	-	TRBJ2-1	many	CASSLGGWSHNEQFF	TGTGCCAGCAGCTTAGGAGGCTGGTCTCACAATGAGCAGTTCTTC
TRBV9	-	TRBJ2-5	many	CASSFGPIQETQYF	TGTGCCAGCAGCTTCGGACCGATACAAGAGACCCAGTACTTC